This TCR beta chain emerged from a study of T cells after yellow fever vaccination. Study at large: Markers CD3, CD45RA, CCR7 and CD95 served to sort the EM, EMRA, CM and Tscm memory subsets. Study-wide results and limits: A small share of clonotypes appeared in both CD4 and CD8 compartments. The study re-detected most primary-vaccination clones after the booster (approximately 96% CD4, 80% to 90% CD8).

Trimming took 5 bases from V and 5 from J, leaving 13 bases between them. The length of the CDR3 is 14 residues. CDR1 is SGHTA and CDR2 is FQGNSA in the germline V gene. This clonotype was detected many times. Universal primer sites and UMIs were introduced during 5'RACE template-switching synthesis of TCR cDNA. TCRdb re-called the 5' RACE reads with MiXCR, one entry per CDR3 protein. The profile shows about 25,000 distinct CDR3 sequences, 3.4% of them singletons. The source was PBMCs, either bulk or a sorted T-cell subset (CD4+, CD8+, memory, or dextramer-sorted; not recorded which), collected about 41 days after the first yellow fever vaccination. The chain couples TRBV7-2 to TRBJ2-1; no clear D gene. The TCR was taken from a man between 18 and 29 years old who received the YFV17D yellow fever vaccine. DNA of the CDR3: TGTGCCAGCAGCGGCACCGGGCCCCACAATGAGCAGTTCTTC. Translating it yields CASSGTGPHNEQFF.